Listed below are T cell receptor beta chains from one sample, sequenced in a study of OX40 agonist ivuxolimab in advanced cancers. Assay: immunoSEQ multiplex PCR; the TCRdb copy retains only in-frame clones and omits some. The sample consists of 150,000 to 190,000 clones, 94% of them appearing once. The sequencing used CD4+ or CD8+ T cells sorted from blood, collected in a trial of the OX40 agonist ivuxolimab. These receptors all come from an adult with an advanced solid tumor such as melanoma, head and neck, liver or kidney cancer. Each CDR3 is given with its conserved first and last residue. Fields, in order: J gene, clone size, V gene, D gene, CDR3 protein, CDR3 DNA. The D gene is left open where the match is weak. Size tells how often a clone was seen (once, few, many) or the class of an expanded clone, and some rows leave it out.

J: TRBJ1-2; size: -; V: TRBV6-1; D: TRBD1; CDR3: CASSFDRDLHYGYTF; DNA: TGTGCCAGCAGCTTCGACAGGGACCTCCACTATGGCTACACCTTC
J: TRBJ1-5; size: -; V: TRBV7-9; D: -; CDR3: CANPLGGDNQPQHF; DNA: TGTGCCAACCCGCTAGGCGGGGACAATCAGCCCCAGCATTTT
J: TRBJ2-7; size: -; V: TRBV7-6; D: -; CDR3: CASSRFEAYEQYF; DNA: TGTGCCAGCAGCCGTTTCGAGGCCTACGAGCAGTACTTC
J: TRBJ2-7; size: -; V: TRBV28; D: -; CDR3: CASSLSLASYEQYF; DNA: TGTGCCAGCAGTTTATCTCTAGCCAGCTACGAGCAGTACTTC
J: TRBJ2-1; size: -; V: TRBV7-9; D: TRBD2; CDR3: CASSLPRVSSGSLYEQFF; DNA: TGTGCCAGCAGCTTACCAAGAGTCTCTAGCGGGAGTTTGTATGAGCAGTTCTTC
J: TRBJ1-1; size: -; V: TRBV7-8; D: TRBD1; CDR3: CASSLQGANEAFF; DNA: TGTGCCAGCAGCTTACAGGGGGCGAATGAAGCTTTCTTT
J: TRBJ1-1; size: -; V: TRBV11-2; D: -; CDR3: CASSLRYTEAFF; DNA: TGTGCCAGCAGCTTAAGGTACACTGAAGCTTTCTTT
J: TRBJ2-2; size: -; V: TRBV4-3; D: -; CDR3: CASSPQRPLPGELFF; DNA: TGCGCCAGCAGCCCCCAGCGACCCCTTCCCGGGGAGCTGTTTTTT
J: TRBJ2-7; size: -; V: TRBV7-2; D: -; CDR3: CASSLGGARQEQYF; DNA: TGTGCCAGCAGCTTAGGGGGGGCGAGACAGGAGCAGTACTTC
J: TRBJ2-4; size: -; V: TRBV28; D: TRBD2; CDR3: CASSLGHLSGRAKNIQYF; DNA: TGTGCCAGCAGTTTAGGACATCTGAGCGGGAGAGCCAAAAACATTCAGTACTTC
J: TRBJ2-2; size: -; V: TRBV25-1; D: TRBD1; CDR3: CASSENRGVGTNTGELFF; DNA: TGTGCCAGCAGTGAAAACAGGGGGGTGGGGACCAACACCGGGGAGCTGTTTTTT
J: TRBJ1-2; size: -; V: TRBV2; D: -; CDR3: CASSERRGRRDGYTF; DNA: TGTGCCAGCAGTGAACGTCGGGGTCGGAGGGATGGCTACACCTTC
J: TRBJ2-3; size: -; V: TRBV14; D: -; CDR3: CASSQGASSQYF; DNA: TGTGCCAGCAGCCAAGGGGCTAGCTCGCAGTATTTT
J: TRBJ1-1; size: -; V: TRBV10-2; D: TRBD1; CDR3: CASSDFLAGGIGAFF; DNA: TGCGCCAGCAGTGATTTTTTGGCAGGGGGGATTGGAGCTTTCTTT
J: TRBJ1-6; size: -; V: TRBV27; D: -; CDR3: CATKRGGNSPLHF; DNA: TGTGCCACTAAGCGTGGAGGAAATTCACCCCTCCACTTT
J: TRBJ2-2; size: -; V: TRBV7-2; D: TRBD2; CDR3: CASSLSRASGRGTGELFF; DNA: TGTGCCAGCAGCTTAAGTCGGGCTAGCGGGAGGGGCACCGGGGAGCTGTTTTTT
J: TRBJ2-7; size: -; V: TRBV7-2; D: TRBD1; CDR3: CASSLTRGSYEQYF; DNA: TGTGCCAGCAGCTTAACCAGGGGGTCCTACGAGCAGTACTTC
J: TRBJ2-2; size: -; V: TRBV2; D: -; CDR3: CASSPRTDGELFF; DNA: TGTGCCAGCAGCCCGAGGACGGACGGGGAGCTGTTTTTT
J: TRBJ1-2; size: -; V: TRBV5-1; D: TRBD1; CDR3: CASSLGDRGKDYGYTF; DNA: TGCGCCAGCAGCTTGGGGGACAGGGGTAAGGACTATGGCTACACCTTC
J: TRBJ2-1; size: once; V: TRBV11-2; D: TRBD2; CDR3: CASSFGLAGYNEQFF; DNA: TGTGCCAGCAGCTTTGGGCTAGCGGGATACAATGAGCAGTTCTTC
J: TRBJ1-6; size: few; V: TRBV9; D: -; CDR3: CASSVGSESSYNSPLHF; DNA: TGTGCCAGCAGCGTAGGATCGGAGAGCTCCTATAATTCACCCCTCCACTTT
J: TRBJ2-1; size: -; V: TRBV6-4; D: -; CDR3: CASSDSTSGRRQFF; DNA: TGTGCCAGCAGTGACTCGACAAGCGGCAGGAGGCAGTTCTTC
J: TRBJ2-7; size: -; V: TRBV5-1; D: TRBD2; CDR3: CASSLGVLGLAETYEQYF; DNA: TGCGCCAGCAGCTTGGGGGTCCTGGGGCTAGCGGAGACCTACGAGCAGTACTTC
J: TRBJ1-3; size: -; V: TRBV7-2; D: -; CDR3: CASSLFRVSGNTIYF; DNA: TGTGCCAGCAGCTTGTTCAGGGTCTCTGGAAACACCATATATTTT
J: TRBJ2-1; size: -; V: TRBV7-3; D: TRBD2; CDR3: CASARPGTKDNEQFF; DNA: TGTGCCAGCGCTAGACCGGGGACTAAAGACAATGAGCAGTTCTTC